This T cell receptor beta chain came from a study of Tregs in tolerant kidney transplant recipients. For the study at large: After around 6 days with irradiated graft donor PBMCs, CFSE-labeled recipient PBMCs were FACS-sorted.

This table comes from immunoSEQ multiplex PCR, and its TCRdb copy is limited to in-frame clones, with some not included. The sample comprises more than 4,000 clones, just under 40% of which are singletons, and approximately 6.2% rests with the top ten. Overall study results and limits: The small number of patients limits these findings pending further validation. Tregs expanded with activated donor B cells seemed most donor-specific. Biological reproducibility was not directly addressed in this study.

Only a few counts were recorded for this clone. As yet, its antigen is unknown. Trimming pared 1 base from V and 4 bases from J, leaving 10 bases between. The CDR3 covers 14 residues. The germline V gene encodes CDR1 LGHNA and CDR2 YSLEER. The clonotype was recovered from a human donor in good health. The V call is TRBV4-3, the J call TRBJ2-5; no clear D. Sequencing was done on a sample of CD8+ T cells from blood cultured with allogeneic cells. CDR3 loop: CASSQVGYGETQYF. The CDR3 DNA reads TGCGCCAGCAGCCAAGTCGGTTACGGAGAGACCCAGTACTTC.